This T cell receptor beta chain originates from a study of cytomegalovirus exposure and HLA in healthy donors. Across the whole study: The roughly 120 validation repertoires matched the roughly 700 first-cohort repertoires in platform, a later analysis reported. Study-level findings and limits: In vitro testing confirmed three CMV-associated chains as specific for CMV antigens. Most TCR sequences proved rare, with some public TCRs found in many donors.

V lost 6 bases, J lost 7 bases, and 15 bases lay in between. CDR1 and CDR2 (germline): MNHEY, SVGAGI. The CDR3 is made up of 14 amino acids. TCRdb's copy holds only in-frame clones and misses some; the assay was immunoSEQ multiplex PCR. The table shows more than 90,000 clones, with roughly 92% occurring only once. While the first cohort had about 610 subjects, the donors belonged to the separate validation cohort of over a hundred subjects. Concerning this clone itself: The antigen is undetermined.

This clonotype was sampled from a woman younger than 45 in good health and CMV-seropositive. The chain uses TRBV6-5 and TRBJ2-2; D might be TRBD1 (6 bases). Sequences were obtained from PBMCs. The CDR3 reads CASRSQGPGGELFF. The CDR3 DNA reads TGTGCCAGCAGAAGTCAGGGGCCCGGCGGGGAGCTGTTTTTT.